These 24 T cell receptor beta chains came from one sample sequenced in a study of CD8 T cells in Susac syndrome. RNA was extracted with the RNeasy kit, and a quantity of about 0.45 to 1 ug was reverse transcribed using random hexamers. TCRdb recomputed calls from the immunoSEQ multiplex PCR reads with MiXCR, one row per CDR3 protein. In the table there are 400,000 or so distinct CDR3 sequences, 85% of which are singletons. The sequencing input was CD8+ T cells from PBMCs. These receptors were collected from a human donor with multiple sclerosis.

This chain joins TRBV3-1 and TRBJ2-5; TRBD2 matches 11 bases. Trimming cost V 3 bases and J 3 bases; bases outside gene matches: 3. The length of the CDR3 is 15 residues. The germline CDR1 and CDR2 sequences are LGHDT and YNNKEL (reference sequence). In nucleotides, the CDR3 is TGTGCCAGCAGCCATTTGACTAGCGGGGAAGAGACCCAGTACTTC. Protein: CASSHLTSGEETQYF.

CDR3 loop: CASGMGSLLYGYTF. The CDR3 region has the DNA TGTGCCTCCGGGATGGGCAGCTTGCTATATGGCTACACCTTC. The rearrangement links TRBV19 to TRBJ1-2; D is uncertain. Trimming took 11 bases from V and 5 from J, leaving 21 bases between them. Germline V gene lookup returns CDR1 LNHDA and CDR2 SQIVND (reference sequence). CDR3 length: 14 residues.

V usage is TRBV2 and J usage is TRBJ1-2; the match to TRBD1 covers 7 bases. This CDR3 has 17 amino acids. The junction had 18 bases not matched to a gene; V was cut back by 5 bases and J by 6 bases. Germline lookup yields CDR1 SNHLY and CDR2 FYNNEI. The DNA of the CDR3 is TGTGCCAGCAGTACACCGTCAGGACAGGCCTTCGTGGATGGCTACACCTTC. This sequence encodes CASSTPSGQAFVDGYTF.

This clonotype was seen only a few times. The chain is built from TRBV5-4 and TRBJ2-3; 12 nucleotides agree with TRBD2. Germline V gene data show CDR1 as SGHNT and CDR2 as YYREEE (reference sequence). The V gene end was trimmed by 0 bases and the J gene end by 2 bases; junction bases not matched to a gene: 1. The CDR3 has 16 residues. The CDR3 spells CASSLGLAGDTDTQYF. Written as DNA, the CDR3 is TGTGCCAGCAGCTTGGGACTAGCGGGAGACACAGATACGCAGTATTTT. The full variable domain, with the rest looked up from reference TRBV5-4 and TRBJ2-3, is ETGVTQSPTHLIKTRGQQVTLRCSSQSGHNTVSWYQQALGQGPQFIFQYYREEENGRGNFPPRFSGLQFPNYSSELNVNALELDDSALYLCASSLGLAGDTDTQYFGPGTRLTVL.

This clonotype showed up just once. V usage is TRBV5-4 and J usage is TRBJ2-2; TRBD2 matches at 12 bases. The CDR3 is 20 amino acids. Trimming cost V 4 bases and J 6 bases; bases outside gene matches: 19. The germline V gene encodes CDR1 SGHNT and CDR2 YYREEE (reference sequence). CDR3 sequence (DNA): TGTGCCAGCAGCCAGGGACAGCCGGGACTAGCGGGCTTAGCACCCGGGGAGCTGTTTTTT. It codes for CASSQGQPGLAGLAPGELFF.

The chain joins TRBV7-2 to TRBJ2-7; D is undetermined. Deletions cut 5 bases from V and 4 bases from J, with 12 bases between. The CDR3 length is 13 residues. Germline V CDR1 and CDR2: SGHTA, FQGNSA. CDR3 loop: CASSQTQTYEQYF. Written as DNA, the CDR3 is TGTGCCAGCAGCCAGACACAGACTTACGAGCAGTACTTC.

The genes are TRBV7-6 and TRBJ2-7; TRBD1 or TRBD2 may be the D gene (5 bases each). Trimming removed 0 bases at V and 6 bases at J, with 9 bases between. Per germline, CDR1 SGHVS and CDR2 FNYEAQ. The CDR3 length is 13 residues. The CDR3 sequence: CASSLAPGSEQYF. The CDR3 DNA reads as TGTGCCAGCAGCTTAGCCCCAGGGAGCGAGCAGTACTTC. Full variable domain (missing parts from reference TRBV7-6 and TRBJ2-7): GAGVSQSPRYKVTKRGQDVALRCDPISGHVSLYWYRQALGQGPEFLTYFNYEAQQDKSGLPNDRFSAERPEGSISTLTIQRTEQRDSAMYRCASSLAPGSEQYFGPGTRLTVT.

V and J are TRBV4-1 and TRBJ2-1; the D call may be TRBD1 or TRBD2 (5 bases each). V was clipped by 0 bases and J by 5 bases, with 11 bases between them. The CDR3 contains 15 residues. Germline V gene sequence: CDR1 MGHRA, CDR2 YSYEKL. CDR3 sequence (DNA): TGCGCCAGCAGCCAAGATACGGGGACCCACAATGAGCAGTTCTTC. This translates into CASSQDTGTHNEQFF.

The chain combines TRBV12-3 or TRBV12-4 with TRBJ1-2, with TRBD1 matching 10 bases. The V gene end was trimmed by 6 bases and the J gene end by 7 bases; junction bases not matched to a gene: 14. CDR3 length: 16 residues. CDR3 DNA sequence: TGTGCCAGCAGCCTGGACAGGGGGTTATCCAGAGGTGGCTACACCTTC. It codes for CASSLDRGLSRGGYTF.

V is TRBV5-1 and J is TRBJ2-5; TRBD2 matches 12 bases. The CDR3 runs 16 residues. Germline V lookup: CDR1 SGHRS, CDR2 YFSETQ. Trimming took 3 bases from V and 2 from J; bases not matched to a gene: 5. CDR3 in amino acids: CASSSLAGGHQETQYF. The CDR3 nucleotides are TGCGCCAGCAGCTCACTAGCGGGGGGCCATCAAGAGACCCAGTACTTC.

This clonotype has a single count. The rearrangement links TRBV20-1 to TRBJ1-1; D is uncertain. The CDR3 has 14 amino acids. CDR1 is DFQATT and CDR2 is SNEGSKA in the germline V gene (reference sequence). Trimming stripped 2 bases from V and 1 base from J, with 11 bases between. DNA for the CDR3: TGCAGTGCTAGAAATGGGCAGTCGAACACTGAAGCTTTCTTT. This codes for CSARNGQSNTEAFF.

This sequence joins TRBV19 and TRBJ2-7; TRBD1 matches at 9 bases. The V and J ends lost 8 bases and 4 bases, in that order; junction bases with no gene match: 15. There are 16 residues in the CDR3. Per germline, CDR1 LNHDA and CDR2 SQIVND (reference sequence). The CDR3 loop is CASAFGTGTGWYEQYF. In DNA, the CDR3 is TGTGCCAGTGCTTTCGGGACCGGGACAGGGTGGTACGAGCAGTACTTC.

The chain is built from TRBV27 and TRBJ2-3, with 8 bases lining up with TRBD2. The CDR3 is made up of 15 amino acids. J was trimmed by 4 bases and V by 2 bases; bases with no gene match: 5. Germline V CDR1 and CDR2: MNHEY, SMNVEV (reference sequence). CDR3 amino acids: CASSLAGGLADTQYF. The CDR3 DNA reads as TGTGCCAGCAGTTTAGCGGGGGGCTTGGCAGATACGCAGTATTTT.

The genes are TRBV12-3 or TRBV12-4 and TRBJ2-3; 7 bases match TRBD2. CDR3 length: 16 amino acids. The V and J ends lost 7 bases and 2 bases, in that order; junction bases with no gene match: 12. CDR3 amino acids: CASTSGVGGYTDTQYF. For the CDR3, the DNA is TGTGCCAGCACTTCCGGGGTCGGGGGGTACACAGATACGCAGTATTTT.

This rearrangement joins TRBV12-3 or TRBV12-4 to TRBJ1-4; tentative D call: TRBD1 (5 bases). Trimming took 6 bases from V and 0 from J, leaving 20 bases between them. CDR3 length: 18 amino acids. CDR3 sequence: CASSFRAAGKATNEKLFF. The CDR3 DNA follows: TGTGCCAGCAGCTTCCGGGCGGCAGGGAAGGCAACTAATGAAAAACTGTTTTTT.

V and J are TRBV6-5 and TRBJ2-7; the D is unclear. The V end was cut by 0 bases, the J end by 0 bases, with 9 bases between. Germline V lookup: CDR1 MNHEY, CDR2 SVGAGI. This CDR3 is built from 15 residues. CDR3 nucleotides: TGTGCCAGCAGTTACTCGAAACTGGCCTCCTACGAGCAGTACTTC. Amino acid sequence: CASSYSKLASYEQYF.

The chain combines TRBV30 with TRBJ2-2, with TRBD1 as a possible D gene (6 bases). The CDR3 spans 14 residues. Germline loops: CDR1 GTSNPN, CDR2 SVGIG (reference sequence). V shed 2 bases and J shed 5 bases, with 12 bases lying between them. CDR3 nucleotide sequence: TGTGCCTGGAGTACCACAGGGTGGACCGGGGAGCTGTTTTTT. Amino acids: CAWSTTGWTGELFF.

This sequence joins TRBV4-1 and TRBJ2-5; unclear D gene. V dropped 0 bases and J dropped 4 bases, with 6 bases sitting between them. The CDR3 totals 13 residues. From germline, CDR1 is MGHRA and CDR2 YSYEKL. CDR3 DNA: TGCGCCAGCAGCCAAGAGGGGTCAGAGACCCAGTACTTC. Its translation is CASSQEGSETQYF.

CDR3 region: CASSPEGGLAARSDTQYF. The CDR3 DNA reads as TGTGCCAGCAGCCCGGAGGGGGGACTAGCGGCGAGGTCAGATACGCAGTATTTT. The chain joins TRBV7-6 to TRBJ2-3, with 11 bases matching TRBD2. V gave up 5 bases and J gave up 4 bases; unmatched junction bases: 14. This CDR3 has 18 residues. The V gene's germline CDR1 is SGHVS and CDR2 FNYEAQ.

The chain couples TRBV7-9 to TRBJ2-3; 7 bases map to TRBD2. CDR1 SEHNR and CDR2 FQNEAQ come from the germline V gene (reference sequence). The trim removed 5 bases at V and 1 base at J, leaving 0 bases unmatched. The CDR3 extends over 13 amino acids. CDR3 residues: CASSREGTDTQYF. The CDR3 DNA reads as TGTGCCAGCAGCCGGGAGGGCACAGATACGCAGTATTTT.

The J gene is TRBJ2-5, the V gene TRBV28; possible D gene TRBD1, 5 bases. This CDR3 has 13 residues. Germline lookup yields CDR1 MDHEN and CDR2 SYDVKM. Trimming took 6 bases from V and 7 from J, leaving 15 bases between them. The CDR3 reads CASSMYNQGTQYF. The CDR3, as DNA: TGTGCCAGCAGCATGTACAACCAGGGGACCCAGTACTTC.

V usage is TRBV6-1 and J usage is TRBJ1-2; TRBD1 might be the D (5 bases). CDR3 length: 17 amino acids. V was cut by 3 bases and J by 0 bases, with 17 bases left in between. Germline V CDR1 and CDR2: MNHNS, SASEGT. CDR3 nucleotide sequence: TGTGCCAGCAGTGACCTCAGGGCCTTGGAGACTAACTATGGCTACACCTTC. Residues: CASSDLRALETNYGYTF.

V usage is TRBV4-1 and J usage is TRBJ2-7, with 8 bases fitting TRBD1. The germline V gene has CDR1 MGHRA and CDR2 YSYEKL. Losses at the gene ends were 4 bases for V and 7 bases for J; bases not matched to a gene: 15. This CDR3 is 16 amino acids long. The CDR3 nucleotides read TGCGCCAGCAGCCGTGCCCCGACAGGGGACGATAGGGAGCAGTACTTC. Its translation is CASSRAPTGDDREQYF.

The gene calls are TRBV13 and TRBJ2-5; the match to TRBD1 covers 12 bases. V trimming: 5 bases; J trimming: 7 bases; junction bases outside the gene matches: 8. The CDR3 length is 15 residues. The germline V gene encodes CDR1 PRHDT and CDR2 FYEKMQ (reference sequence). The CDR3 DNA follows: TGTGCCAGCAGCCGCGGGACAGGGGGCGAGGGGACCCAGTACTTC. The encoded protein is CASSRGTGGEGTQYF.